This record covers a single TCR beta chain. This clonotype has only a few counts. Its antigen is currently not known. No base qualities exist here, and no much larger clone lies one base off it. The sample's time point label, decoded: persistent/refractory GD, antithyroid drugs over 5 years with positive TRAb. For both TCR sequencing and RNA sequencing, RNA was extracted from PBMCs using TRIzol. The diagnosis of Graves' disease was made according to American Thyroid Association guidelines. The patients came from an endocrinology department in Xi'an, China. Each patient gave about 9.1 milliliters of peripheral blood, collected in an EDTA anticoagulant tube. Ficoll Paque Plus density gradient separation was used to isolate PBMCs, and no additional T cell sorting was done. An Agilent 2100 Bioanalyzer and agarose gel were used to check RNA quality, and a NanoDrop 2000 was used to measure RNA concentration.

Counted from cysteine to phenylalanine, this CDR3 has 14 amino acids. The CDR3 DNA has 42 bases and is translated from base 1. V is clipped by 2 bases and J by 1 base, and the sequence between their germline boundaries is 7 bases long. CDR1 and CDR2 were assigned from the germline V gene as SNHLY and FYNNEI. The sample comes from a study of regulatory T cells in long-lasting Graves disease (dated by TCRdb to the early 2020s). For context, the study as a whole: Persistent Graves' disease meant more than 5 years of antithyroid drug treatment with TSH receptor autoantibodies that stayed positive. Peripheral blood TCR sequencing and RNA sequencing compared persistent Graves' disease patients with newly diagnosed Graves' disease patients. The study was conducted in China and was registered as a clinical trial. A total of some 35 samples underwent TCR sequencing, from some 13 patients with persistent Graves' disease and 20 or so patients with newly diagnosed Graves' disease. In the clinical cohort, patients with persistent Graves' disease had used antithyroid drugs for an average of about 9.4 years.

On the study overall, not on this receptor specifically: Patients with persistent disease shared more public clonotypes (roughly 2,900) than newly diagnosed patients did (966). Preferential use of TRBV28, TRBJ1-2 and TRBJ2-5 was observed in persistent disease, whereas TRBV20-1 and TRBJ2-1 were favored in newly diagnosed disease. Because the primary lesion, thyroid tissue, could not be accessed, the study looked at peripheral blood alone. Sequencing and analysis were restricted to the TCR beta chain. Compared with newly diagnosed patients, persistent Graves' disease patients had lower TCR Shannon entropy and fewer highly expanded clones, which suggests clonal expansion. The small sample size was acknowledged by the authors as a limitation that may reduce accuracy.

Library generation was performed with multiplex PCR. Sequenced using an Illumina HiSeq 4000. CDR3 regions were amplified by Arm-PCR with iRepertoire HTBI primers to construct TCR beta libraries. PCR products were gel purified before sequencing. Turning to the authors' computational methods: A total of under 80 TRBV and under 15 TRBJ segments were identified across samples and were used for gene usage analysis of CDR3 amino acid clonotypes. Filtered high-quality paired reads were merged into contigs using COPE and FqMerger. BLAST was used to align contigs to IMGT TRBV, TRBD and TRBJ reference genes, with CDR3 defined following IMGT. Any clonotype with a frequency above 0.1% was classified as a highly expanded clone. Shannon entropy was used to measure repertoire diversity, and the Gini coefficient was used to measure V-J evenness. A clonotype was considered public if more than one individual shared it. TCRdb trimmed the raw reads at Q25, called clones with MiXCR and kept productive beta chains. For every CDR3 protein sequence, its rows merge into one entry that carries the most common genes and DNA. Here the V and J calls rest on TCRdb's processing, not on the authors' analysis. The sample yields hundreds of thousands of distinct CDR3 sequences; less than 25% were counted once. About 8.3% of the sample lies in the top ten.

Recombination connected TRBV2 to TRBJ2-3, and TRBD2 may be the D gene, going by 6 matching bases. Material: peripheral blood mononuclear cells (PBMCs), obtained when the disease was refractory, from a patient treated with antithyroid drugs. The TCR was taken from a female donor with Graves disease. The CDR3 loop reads CASSELAGTDTQYF. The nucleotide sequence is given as TGTGCCAGCAGTGAATTAGCGGGCACAGATACGCAGTATTTT.